This TCR beta chain was found in a study of T cell clones after liver transplantation. At the level of the study: Three of eight recipients were HCV-positive; others had non-autoimmune, non-viral indications. Standard immunosuppression, with no induction, continued until 12-24 months after transplant.

V lost 7 bases, J lost 6 bases, and 15 bases lay in between. The germline V gene encodes CDR1 SNHLY and CDR2 FYNNEI. This CDR3 comprises 13 residues. The study's findings and limits: Conclusions were preliminary, with small, heterogeneous patient groups.

Produced via immunoSEQ multiplex PCR; TCRdb's table is partial and in-frame only. The sample carries tens of thousands of clones, less than 75% recorded once. Of note for this clone: Its target is unknown.

This sample comprised CD4+ T cells from blood, obtained at the 22-month timepoint. The chain links TRBV2 to TRBJ1-2; unclear D gene. This receptor was taken from a human patient who received a liver transplant. Some T cells may trace back to the graft donor. As DNA, the CDR3 is TGTGCCAGCAACTTAGAGGCGGTGGATGGCTACACCTTC. Encoded protein: CASNLEAVDGYTF.